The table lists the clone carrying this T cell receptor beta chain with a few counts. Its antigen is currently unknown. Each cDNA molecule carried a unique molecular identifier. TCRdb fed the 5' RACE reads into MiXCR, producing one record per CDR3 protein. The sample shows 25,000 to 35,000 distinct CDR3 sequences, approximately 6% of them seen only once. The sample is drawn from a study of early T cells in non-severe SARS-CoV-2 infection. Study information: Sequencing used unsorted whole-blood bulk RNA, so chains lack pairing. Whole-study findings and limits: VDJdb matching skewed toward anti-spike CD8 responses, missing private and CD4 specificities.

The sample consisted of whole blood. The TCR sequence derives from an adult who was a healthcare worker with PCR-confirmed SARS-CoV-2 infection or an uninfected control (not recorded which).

The CDR3 loop is CASSLAGGRSGELFF. The CDR3 DNA reads TGTGCCAGCAGCTTAGCTGGTGGCCGAAGCGGGGAGCTGTTTTTT. The chain employs TRBV7-9 and TRBJ2-2, with D unresolved. With 0 bases removed from V and 7 bases from J, the gap between germline ends came to 12 bases. CDR3 length: 15 residues. Germline V gives CDR1 SEHNR, CDR2 FQNEAQ (reference sequence).